A single sample gave rise to the 8 T cell receptor beta chains below, sequenced in a study of OX40 agonist ivuxolimab in advanced cancers. TCRdb keeps only in-frame clones here, not all; method: immunoSEQ multiplex PCR. This table holds 35,000 to 55,000 clones, roughly 80% found once. This sample comprised CD4+ or CD8+ T cells sorted from blood, obtained in a trial of the OX40 agonist ivuxolimab. The receptors stem from an adult with an advanced solid tumor such as melanoma, head and neck, liver or kidney cancer.

There are a few counts of this clone. The gene calls are TRBV18 and TRBJ1-5; D may be TRBD1 (5 bases). The ends were cut back, 1 base at V and 7 bases at J, with 8 bases in the middle. This CDR3 spans 13 amino acids. Germline V gene lookup returns CDR1 KGHSH and CDR2 LQKENI. CDR3 sequence reads: CASSPLGDQPQHF. In nucleotides, the CDR3 is TGTGCCAGCTCACCACTTGGGGACCAGCCCCAGCATTTT.

This chain connects TRBV9 to TRBJ2-5; 11 bases fit TRBD2. Germline CDR1 reads SGDLS; CDR2 reads YYNGEE. This CDR3 contains 15 residues. V lost 0 bases, J lost 11 bases, and 9 bases stayed unmatched. In DNA, the CDR3 is TGTGCCAGCAGCGTAGGTCTAGCGGGAGGTGGGGAGCAGTACTTC. It specifies CASSVGLAGGGEQYF.

This chain uses TRBV4-2 with TRBJ1-1, with 7 positions matching TRBD1. V lost 5 bases and J lost 4; bases outside the gene matches: 4. The CDR3 length is 13 residues. Germline lookup yields CDR1 LGHNA and CDR2 YNFKEQ. CDR3 loop: CASSLAGGTEAFF. Here the CDR3 DNA reads TGTGCCAGCAGCTTGGCAGGGGGCACTGAAGCTTTCTTT.

This clone is a singleton in its sample. This rearrangement joins TRBV13 to TRBJ2-7, with TRBD1 as a possible D gene (6 bases). This CDR3 region has 14 residues. Germline values: CDR1 PRHDT, CDR2 FYEKMQ (reference sequence). V was cut by 5 bases and J by 5 bases, with 16 bases left in between. The CDR3 region has the DNA TGTGCCAGCAGCAACACAGGGAGTAAGGACGAGCAGTACTTC. Its translation is CASSNTGSKDEQYF. The variable domain in full, with the rest retrieved from reference TRBV13 and TRBJ2-7, is AAGVIQSPRHLIKEKRETATLKCYPIPRHDTVYWYQQGPGQDPQFLISFYEKMQSDKGSIPDRFSAQQFSDYHSELNMSSLELGDSALYFCASSNTGSKDEQYFGPGTRLTVT.

The V and J genes are TRBV7-2 and TRBJ2-7; D not resolved. Germline V gene lookup returns CDR1 SGHTA and CDR2 FQGNSA. V was clipped by 4 bases and J by 5 bases, with 6 bases between them. The length of the CDR3 is 11 residues. The CDR3 protein is CASSSDHEQYF. The CDR3 coding sequence is TGTGCCAGCAGCTCGGACCACGAGCAGTACTTC.

The chain employs TRBV29-1 and TRBJ2-1; D uncertain. The germline gives CDR1 SQVTM, CDR2 ANQGSEA. Trimming took 3 bases from V and 6 from J, leaving 9 bases between them. CDR3 length: 12 residues. The CDR3 nucleotides read TGCAGCGTTGATACTGGGTCCAATGAGCAGTTCTTC. Protein product: CSVDTGSNEQFF.

The rearrangement uses TRBV4-1 and TRBJ2-1; D not certain. The germline CDR1 and CDR2 sequences are MGHRA and YSYEKL. CDR3 length equals 13 residues. Trimming left V 4 bases short and J 3 bases short, with 7 bases between. CDR3: CASSLTYYNEQFF. The CDR3 nucleotides read TGCGCCAGCAGCCTAACGTACTACAATGAGCAGTTCTTC.

The chain recombines TRBV18 with TRBJ1-1; D uncertain. The length of the CDR3 is 15 residues. V dropped 2 bases and J dropped 3 bases, with 13 bases sitting between them. Germline V lookup: CDR1 KGHSH, CDR2 LQKENI. Here the CDR3 reads CASSPREGLDTEAFF. The CDR3 DNA reads as TGTGCCAGCTCACCAAGGGAGGGATTGGACACTGAAGCTTTCTTT.